This TCR beta chain comes out of a study of Ad26.COV2.S vaccination and SARS-CoV-2 variants. The study's findings and limits: Spike-specific TCR breadth in vaccine recipients exceeded that seen in placebo recipients. Non-spike TCR breadth showed similarity between vaccine and placebo recipients.

For this clone: As yet, its antigen is unknown.

Treatment defined: over 15 received Ad26.COV2.S at low or high dose, single or two shots; 5 received placebo; per-sample allocation not given. Sampling occurred on day 63 after the first vaccine or placebo injection. Vaccine was an Ad26 vector expressing Wuhan-strain SARS-CoV-2 spike. The V gene's germline CDR1 is LNHNV and CDR2 YYDKDF (reference sequence). V gave up 5 bases and J gave up 0 bases, with 11 bases separating them. The CDR3 totals 15 residues. The repertoire was sequenced with immunoSEQ multiplex PCR; TCRdb's copy has only in-frame clones and lacks some. The table records some 420,000 clones, 88% of them present only once.

Sequenced here: peripheral blood, sampled in a trial of Ad26.COV2.S vaccine versus placebo. The genes are TRBV15 and TRBJ1-5, with D unclear. The source of this sequence is a person aged 18 to 65 who received the Ad26.COV2.S COVID-19 vaccine or a placebo. The CDR3 reads CATSGDMHSNQPQHF. The CDR3 DNA reads TGTGCCACCAGCGGCGACATGCATAGCAATCAGCCCCAGCATTTT.